This entry describes one T cell receptor (beta chain). The CDR3 sequence is 16 residues long. CDR1 is LGHNA and CDR2 is YSLEER in the germline V gene. V was trimmed by 0 bases and J by 3 bases, leaving 11 bases between them. This sample is part of a study of radiotherapy plus CTLA-4 blockade in lung cancer. TCRdb's table, derived via immunoSEQ multiplex PCR, lists solely in-frame clones and lacks some. The data show 9,500 to 15,000 clones, around 80% seen once. This chain connects TRBV4-3 to TRBJ2-2; D may match TRBD1 or TRBD2 (6 bases each). This material consisted of peripheral blood, taken from a patient treated with radiotherapy plus ipilimumab. This receptor was taken from a human donor with non-small cell lung cancer that progressed on radiotherapy plus ipilimumab. CDR3: CASSQEGGRDTGELFF. CDR3 DNA: TGCGCCAGCAGCCAAGAAGGGGGGCGGGACACCGGGGAGCTGTTTTTT.